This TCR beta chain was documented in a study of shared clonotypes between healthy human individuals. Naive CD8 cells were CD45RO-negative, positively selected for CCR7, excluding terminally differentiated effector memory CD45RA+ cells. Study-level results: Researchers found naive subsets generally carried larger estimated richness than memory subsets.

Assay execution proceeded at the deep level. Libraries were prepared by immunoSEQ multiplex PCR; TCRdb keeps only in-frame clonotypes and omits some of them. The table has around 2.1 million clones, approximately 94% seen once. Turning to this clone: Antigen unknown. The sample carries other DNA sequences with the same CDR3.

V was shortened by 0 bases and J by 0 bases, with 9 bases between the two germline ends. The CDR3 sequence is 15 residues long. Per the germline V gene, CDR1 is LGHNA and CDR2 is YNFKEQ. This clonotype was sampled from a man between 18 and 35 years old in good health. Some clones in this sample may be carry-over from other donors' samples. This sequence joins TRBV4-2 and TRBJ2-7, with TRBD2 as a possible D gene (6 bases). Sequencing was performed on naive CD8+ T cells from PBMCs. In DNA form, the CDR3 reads TGTGCCAGCAGCCAAGATCCAGCGGGCTCCTACGAGCAGTACTTC. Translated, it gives CASSQDPAGSYEQYF.